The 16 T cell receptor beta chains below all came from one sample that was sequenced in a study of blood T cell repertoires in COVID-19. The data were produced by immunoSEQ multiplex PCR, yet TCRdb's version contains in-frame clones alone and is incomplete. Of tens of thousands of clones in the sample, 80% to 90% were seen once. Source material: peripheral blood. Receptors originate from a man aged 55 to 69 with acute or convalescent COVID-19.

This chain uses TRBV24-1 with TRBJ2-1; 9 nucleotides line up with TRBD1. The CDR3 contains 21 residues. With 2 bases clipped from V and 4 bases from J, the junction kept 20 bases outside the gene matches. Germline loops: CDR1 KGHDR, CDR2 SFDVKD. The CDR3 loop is CATSDSPTGTGIAKGYNEQFF. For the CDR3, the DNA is TGTGCCACCAGTGATTCACCCACCGGGACAGGGATTGCGAAGGGGTACAATGAGCAGTTCTTC.

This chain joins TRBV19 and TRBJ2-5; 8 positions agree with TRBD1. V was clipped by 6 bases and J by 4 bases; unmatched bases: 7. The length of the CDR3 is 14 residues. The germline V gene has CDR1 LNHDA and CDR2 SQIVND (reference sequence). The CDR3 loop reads CASRRDRGGETQYF. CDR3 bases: TGTGCCAGTAGAAGAGACAGGGGAGGAGAGACCCAGTACTTC. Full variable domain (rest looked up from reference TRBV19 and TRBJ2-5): DGGITQSPKYLFRKEGQNVTLSCEQNLNHDAMYWYRQDPGQGLRLIYYSQIVNDFQKGDIAEGYSVSREKKESFPLTVTSAQKNPTAFYLCASRRDRGGETQYFGPGTRLLVL.

CDR3 protein: CASSLEREQRLRELFF. As DNA, the CDR3 is TGTGCCAGCAGCTTGGAGAGGGAGCAAAGGCTCCGGGAGCTGTTTTTT. The gene calls are TRBV5-5 and TRBJ2-2; tentatively, D is TRBD2 (5 bases). CDR1 and CDR2 from the germline V gene are SGHKS and YYEKEE (reference sequence). Trimming shortened V by 0 bases and J by 9 bases, and 18 bases separated the two germline ends. This CDR3 region has 16 residues.

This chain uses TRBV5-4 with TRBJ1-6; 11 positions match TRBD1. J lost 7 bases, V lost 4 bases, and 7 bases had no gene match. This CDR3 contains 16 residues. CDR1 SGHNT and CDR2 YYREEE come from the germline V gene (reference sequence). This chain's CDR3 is CASSPRTGGGNSPLHF. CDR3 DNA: TGTGCCAGCAGCCCCCGGACAGGGGGCGGCAATTCACCCCTCCACTTT.

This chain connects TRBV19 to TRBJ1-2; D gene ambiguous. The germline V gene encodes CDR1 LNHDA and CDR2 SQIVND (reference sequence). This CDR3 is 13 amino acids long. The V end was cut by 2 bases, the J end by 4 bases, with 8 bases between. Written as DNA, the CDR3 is TGTGCCAGTAGTATAAGTACCGGCTATGGCTACACCTTC. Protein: CASSISTGYGYTF.

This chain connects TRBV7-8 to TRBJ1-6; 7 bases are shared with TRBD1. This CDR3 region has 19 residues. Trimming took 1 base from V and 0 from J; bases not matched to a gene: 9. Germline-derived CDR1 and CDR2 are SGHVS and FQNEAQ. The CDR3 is CASSLGATGLSSYNSPLHF. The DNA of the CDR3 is TGTGCCAGCAGCTTAGGGGCGACAGGGCTAAGCTCCTATAATTCACCCCTCCACTTT. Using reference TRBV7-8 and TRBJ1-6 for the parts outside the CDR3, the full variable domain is GAGVSQSPRYKVAKRGQDVALRCDPISGHVSLFWYQQALGQGPEFLTYFQNEAQLDKSGLPSDRFFAERPEGSVSTLKIQRTQQEDSAVYLCASSLGATGLSSYNSPLHFGNGTRLTVT.

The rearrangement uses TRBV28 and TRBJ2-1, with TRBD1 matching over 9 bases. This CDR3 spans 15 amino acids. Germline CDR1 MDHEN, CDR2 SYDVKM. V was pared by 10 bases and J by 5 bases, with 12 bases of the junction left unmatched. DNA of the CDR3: TGTGCCATCCAACCAAGGGGGACAGGGAACAATGAGCAGTTCTTC. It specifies CAIQPRGTGNNEQFF.

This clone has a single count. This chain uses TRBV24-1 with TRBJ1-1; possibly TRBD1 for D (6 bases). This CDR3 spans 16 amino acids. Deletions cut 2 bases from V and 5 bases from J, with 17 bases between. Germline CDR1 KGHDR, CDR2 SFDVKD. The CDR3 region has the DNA TGTGCCACCAGTGATTCCCGATGGGGGAGGGGGACTGAAGCTTTCTTT. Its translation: CATSDSRWGRGTEAFF.

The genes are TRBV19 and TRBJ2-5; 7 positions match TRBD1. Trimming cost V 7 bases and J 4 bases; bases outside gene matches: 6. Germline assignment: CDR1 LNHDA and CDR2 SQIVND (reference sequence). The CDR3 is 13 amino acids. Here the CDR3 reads CASNRGRGETQYF. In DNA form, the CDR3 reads TGTGCCAGTAACAGGGGCCGGGGAGAGACCCAGTACTTC.

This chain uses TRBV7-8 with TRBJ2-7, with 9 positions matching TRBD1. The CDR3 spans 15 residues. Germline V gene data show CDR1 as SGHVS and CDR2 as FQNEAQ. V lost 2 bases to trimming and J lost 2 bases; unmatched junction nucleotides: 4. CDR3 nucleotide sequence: TGTGCCAGCAGCTTACGGACAGGGGACACCTACGAGCAGTACTTC. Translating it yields CASSLRTGDTYEQYF.

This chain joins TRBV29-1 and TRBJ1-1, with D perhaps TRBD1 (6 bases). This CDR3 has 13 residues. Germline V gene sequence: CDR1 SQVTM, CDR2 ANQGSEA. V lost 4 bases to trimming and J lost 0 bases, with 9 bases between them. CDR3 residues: CSVAPGVNTEAFF. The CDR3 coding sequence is TGCAGCGTTGCGCCAGGGGTGAACACTGAAGCTTTCTTT. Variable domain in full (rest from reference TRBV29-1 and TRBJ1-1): SAVISQKPSRDICQRGTSLTIQCQVDSQVTMMFWYRQQPGQSLTLIATANQGSEATYESGFVIDKFPISRPNLTFSTLTVSNMSPEDSSIYLCSVAPGVNTEAFFGQGTRLTVV.

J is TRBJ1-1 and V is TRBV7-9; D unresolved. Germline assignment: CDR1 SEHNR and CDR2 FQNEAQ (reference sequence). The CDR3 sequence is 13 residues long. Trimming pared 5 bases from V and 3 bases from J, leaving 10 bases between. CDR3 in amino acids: CASSTAVDTEAFF. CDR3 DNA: TGTGCCAGCAGCACAGCGGTGGACACTGAAGCTTTCTTT. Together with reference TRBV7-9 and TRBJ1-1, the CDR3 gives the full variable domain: DTGVSQNPRHKITKRGQNVTFRCDPISEHNRLYWYRQTLGQGPEFLTYFQNEAQLEKSRLLSDRFSAERPKGSFSTLEIQRTEQGDSAMYLCASSTAVDTEAFFGQGTRLTVV.

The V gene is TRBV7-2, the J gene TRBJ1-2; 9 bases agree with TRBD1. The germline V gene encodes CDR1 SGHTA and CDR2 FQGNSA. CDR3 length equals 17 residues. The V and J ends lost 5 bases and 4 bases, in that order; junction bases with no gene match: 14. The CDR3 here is CASSPGGTGTGSYGYTF. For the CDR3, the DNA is TGTGCCAGCAGCCCTGGGGGGACCGGGACAGGGTCCTATGGCTACACCTTC.

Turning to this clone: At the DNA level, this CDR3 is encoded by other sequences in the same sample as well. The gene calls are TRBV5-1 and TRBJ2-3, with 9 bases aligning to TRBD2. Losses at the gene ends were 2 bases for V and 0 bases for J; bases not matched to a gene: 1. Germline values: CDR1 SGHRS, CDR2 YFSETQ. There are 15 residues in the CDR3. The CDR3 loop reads CASSFLAGSTDTQYF. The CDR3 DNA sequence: TGCGCCAGCAGCTTCCTAGCGGGAAGCACAGATACGCAGTATTTT. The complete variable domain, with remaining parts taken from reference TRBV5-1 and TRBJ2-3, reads KAGVTQTPRYLIKTRGQQVTLSCSPISGHRSVSWYQQTPGQGLQFLFEYFSETQRNKGNFPGRFSGRQFSNSRSEMNVSTLELGDSALYLCASSFLAGSTDTQYFGPGTRLTVL.

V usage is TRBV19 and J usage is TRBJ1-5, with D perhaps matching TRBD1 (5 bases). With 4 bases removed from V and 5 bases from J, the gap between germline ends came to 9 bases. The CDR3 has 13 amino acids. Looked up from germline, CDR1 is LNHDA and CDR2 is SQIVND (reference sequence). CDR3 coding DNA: TGTGCCAGTAGTACCAGGGTAGATCAGCCCCAGCATTTT. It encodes CASSTRVDQPQHF.

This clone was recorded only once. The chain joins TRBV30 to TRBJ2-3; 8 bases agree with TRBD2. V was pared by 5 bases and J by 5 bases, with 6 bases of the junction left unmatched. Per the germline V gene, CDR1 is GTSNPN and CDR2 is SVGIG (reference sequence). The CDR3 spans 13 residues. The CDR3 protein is CAWGRGGGDTQYF. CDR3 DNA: TGTGCCTGGGGCCGGGGGGGAGGAGATACGCAGTATTTT.